Below, 26 T cell receptor beta chains from the same sample are listed, as sequenced in a study of shared clonotypes between healthy human individuals (dated by TCRdb to the early 2020s). CD8 naive samples consisted of CD45RO-negative cells that were positively selected for CCR7, yielding a CD45RA+CCR7+ population without TemRA cells. Library preparation employed the immunoSEQ multiplex PCR assay. Sourced from immuneACCESS, this table was stored by TCRdb with only in-frame sequences that have V and J called. A share of the clones is absent; for the studies checked, an unresolved V gene accounts for under half, and the remainder has no known explanation. The sample data list 630,000 or so clones, and about 98% of these were observed just once. Of the sample, 0.3% to 0.35% falls within the top ten clones. What was sequenced was naive CD8+ T cells sorted from blood. The cell subset or site label of this sample denotes: CD45RA+CCR7+. These receptors were collected from a man younger than 45 in good health.

V is TRBV6-5 and J is TRBJ2-2, with D hard to call. Germline V gene lookup returns CDR1 MNHEY and CDR2 SVGAGI. The CDR3 loop spans 11 amino acids. Trimming shortened V by 6 bases and J by 8 bases, and 7 bases separated the two germline ends. The CDR3 bases are TGTGCCAGCAGGAACGGAGGGGAGCTGTTTTTT. It is translated as CASRNGGELFF.

The rearrangement links TRBV14 to TRBJ2-2; 10 positions match TRBD2. Germline loops: CDR1 SGHDN, CDR2 FVKESK. The CDR3 sequence is 16 residues long. With 4 bases clipped from V and 4 bases from J, the junction kept 6 bases outside the gene matches. Written as DNA, the CDR3 is TGTGCCAGCAGCCTCAGAGCGGGAGGGACCACCGGGGAGCTGTTTTTT. Amino acids: CASSLRAGGTTGELFF.

As DNA, the CDR3 is TGTGCCTGGAGTGTCTCGGGTAACTATGGCTACACCTTC. It translates to CAWSVSGNYGYTF. V and J are TRBV30 and TRBJ1-2; no clear D gene. Trimming removed 0 bases at V and 1 base at J, with 6 bases between. The CDR3 sequence is 13 residues long. CDR1 is GTSNPN, CDR2 SVGIG, per germline (reference sequence).

The gene calls are TRBV9 and TRBJ2-1; 11 positions match TRBD2. Per germline, CDR1 SGDLS and CDR2 YYNGEE. The CDR3 spans 16 residues. The V segment lost 1 base and the J segment 6 bases; nucleotides outside the gene matches: 6. The CDR3 sequence is CASSVNLAGGPNEQFF. The CDR3 bases are TGTGCCAGCAGCGTAAACCTAGCGGGAGGTCCCAATGAGCAGTTCTTC.

The chain is built from TRBV5-5 and TRBJ2-7, with 9 bases identical to TRBD2. The V gene's germline CDR1 is SGHKS and CDR2 YYEKEE (reference sequence). The CDR3 contains 15 residues. The ends lost 1 base at V and 5 bases at J; junction bases unmatched: 7. The CDR3 DNA sequence: TGTGCCAGCAGCTTGCGGTGGGGACTAGCTCACGAGCAGTACTTC. This translates into CASSLRWGLAHEQYF.

DNA of the CDR3: TGCGCCAGCAGCCCCACCGTAGCGGGAGTGGTGGAGACCCAGTACTTC. Its translation is CASSPTVAGVVETQYF. The gene calls are TRBV5-1 and TRBJ2-5; 9 positions agree with TRBD2. The length of the CDR3 is 16 residues. J was trimmed by 5 bases and V by 4 bases; bases with no gene match: 12. Germline CDR1 and CDR2: SGHRS and YFSETQ.

The chain couples TRBV7-8 to TRBJ2-1, with 7 bases fitting TRBD1. The CDR3 runs 14 residues. Germline V lookup: CDR1 SGHVS, CDR2 FQNEAQ. V lost 8 bases to trimming and J lost 3 bases; unmatched junction nucleotides: 7. The CDR3 spells CASSGTDFYNEQFF. The CDR3 DNA reads as TGTGCCAGCTCGGGGACAGATTTCTACAATGAGCAGTTCTTC. The variable domain in full, completed from reference TRBV7-8 and TRBJ2-1, reads GAGVSQSPRYKVAKRGQDVALRCDPISGHVSLFWYQQALGQGPEFLTYFQNEAQLDKSGLPSDRFFAERPEGSVSTLKIQRTQQEDSAVYLCASSGTDFYNEQFFGPGTRLTVL.

The chain links TRBV29-1 to TRBJ2-1; D uncertain. In germline, CDR1 is SQVTM, CDR2 ANQGSEA. With 4 bases removed from V and 4 bases from J, the gap between germline ends came to 8 bases. The CDR3 covers 12 residues. In DNA, the CDR3 is TGCAGCGTTGTCTTGGGGTACAATGAGCAGTTCTTC. It specifies CSVVLGYNEQFF.

V and J are TRBV5-1 and TRBJ2-5, with D possibly TRBD1 on 6 matching bases. The CDR3 is 16 amino acids. Trimming took off 0 bases at V and 3 bases at J, with 15 bases between the two ends. The germline gives CDR1 SGHRS, CDR2 YFSETQ. CDR3 sequence: CASSLDYRVSEETQYF. The CDR3 nucleotides are TGCGCCAGCAGCTTGGACTACAGGGTTTCGGAAGAGACCCAGTACTTC.

This sequence joins TRBV9 and TRBJ1-4; a weak D match, TRBD1 (5 bases). Germline V gene sequence: CDR1 SGDLS, CDR2 YYNGEE. The CDR3 sequence is 15 residues long. Trimming took 3 bases from V and 5 from J, leaving 14 bases between them. The CDR3 bases are TGTGCCAGCAGCGCGGGCGGGGGTTACAATGAAAAACTGTTTTTT. Protein product: CASSAGGGYNEKLFF.

This clone is a singleton in its sample. The chain carries TRBV27 and TRBJ1-1, with D unclear. The CDR3 has 13 amino acids. Germline lookup yields CDR1 MNHEY and CDR2 SMNVEV (reference sequence). V gave up 5 bases and J gave up 5 bases, with 12 bases separating them. The CDR3 loop reads CASSLLRWTEAFF. The CDR3 nucleotides read TGTGCCAGCAGTCTGCTCAGATGGACTGAAGCTTTCTTT.

The V gene is TRBV10-1, the J gene TRBJ2-3; D remains ambiguous. V dropped 4 bases and J dropped 2 bases, with 7 bases sitting between them. The CDR3 has 13 amino acids. Germline V gene sequence: CDR1 WNHNN, CDR2 SYGVQD (reference sequence). CDR3: CASSVGITDTQYF. The CDR3 nucleotides are TGCGCCAGCAGTGTCGGCATCACAGATACGCAGTATTTT.

The V call is TRBV6-5, the J call TRBJ2-7; no clear D. Germline V gene data show CDR1 as MNHEY and CDR2 as SVGAGI. The CDR3 totals 11 residues. Deletions cut 0 bases from V and 7 bases from J, with 4 bases between. As DNA, the CDR3 is TGTGCCAGCAGTTACTCCCGGGAGCAGTACTTC. Translating gives CASSYSREQYF.

The rearrangement uses TRBV6-1 and TRBJ2-7; D uncertain. Germline values: CDR1 MNHNS, CDR2 SASEGT. The CDR3 covers 13 residues. Trimming took 7 bases from V and 2 from J, leaving 12 bases between them. CDR3 coding DNA: TGTGCCAGCACCTTCTCGGAGACCTACGAGCAGTACTTC. Residues: CASTFSETYEQYF.

The CDR3, as DNA: TGTGCCAGCAGTTGGGGACTTCCTCGAGGCGGGGAGCTGTTTTTT. Amino acid sequence: CASSWGLPRGGELFF. The chain joins TRBV7-3 to TRBJ2-2; D perhaps matches TRBD2 (6 bases). The CDR3 covers 15 residues. Germline V gene sequence: CDR1 SGHTA, CDR2 FQGTGA. V was pared by 6 bases and J by 7 bases, with 18 bases between.

V is TRBV18 and J is TRBJ2-2, with D maybe TRBD1 (5 bases). This CDR3 region has 16 residues. V shed 3 bases and J shed 2 bases, with 13 bases lying between them. Germline lookup yields CDR1 KGHSH and CDR2 LQKENI. In nucleotides, the CDR3 is TGTGCCAGCTCACCTAAACGTGACAGCAACACCGGGGAGCTGTTTTTT. It translates to CASSPKRDSNTGELFF.

The rearrangement uses TRBV14 and TRBJ2-3; unclear D gene. Germline loops: CDR1 SGHDN, CDR2 FVKESK. The CDR3 extends over 14 amino acids. Trimming pared 1 base from V and 1 base from J, leaving 6 bases between. Here the CDR3 DNA reads TGTGCCAGCAGCCAAGCTAAGGGCACAGATACGCAGTATTTT. Amino acids: CASSQAKGTDTQYF.

The chain has TRBV7-9 and TRBJ2-7; 9 bases are a match to TRBD2. The CDR3 has 16 amino acids. The junction had 11 bases not matched to a gene; V was cut back by 3 bases and J by 5 bases. Germline V CDR1 and CDR2: SEHNR, FQNEAQ (reference sequence). This CDR3 reads CASSFWAGGSKDEQYF. The CDR3 bases are TGTGCCAGCAGCTTTTGGGCGGGAGGGTCAAAGGACGAGCAGTACTTC.

The chain links TRBV4-1 to TRBJ2-7, with D possibly being TRBD1 or TRBD2 (5 bases each). From germline, CDR1 is MGHRA and CDR2 YSYEKL. CDR3 length equals 14 residues. Trimming removed 4 bases from V and 2 bases from J, with 12 bases in between. The DNA of the CDR3 is TGCGCCAGCAGCCCTCGGGACCGAACCTACGAGCAGTACTTC. Amino acids: CASSPRDRTYEQYF.

This chain uses TRBV5-4 with TRBJ2-7; TRBD1 matches 8 bases. Germline CDR1 and CDR2: SGHNT and YYREEE (reference sequence). The CDR3 length is 15 residues. The trim removed 4 bases at V and 3 bases at J, leaving 9 bases unmatched. The DNA for the CDR3 is TGTGCCAGCAGCGCGTCTGGACAGGGCTTCTACGAGCAGTACTTC. It codes for CASSASGQGFYEQYF.

The chain joins TRBV10-2 to TRBJ2-1; no definite D call. CDR1 is WSHSY and CDR2 is SAAADI in the germline V gene. CDR3 length: 11 residues. The V end was cut by 3 bases, the J end by 7 bases, with 4 bases between. CDR3: CASSDWNEQFF. In nucleotides, the CDR3 is TGCGCCAGCAGTGATTGGAATGAGCAGTTCTTC.

In its sample, this clone was seen once. The V and J genes are TRBV18 and TRBJ2-1, with D hard to call. Germline V lookup: CDR1 KGHSH, CDR2 LQKENI. With 2 bases removed from V and 1 base from J, the gap between germline ends came to 6 bases. This CDR3 contains 14 residues. In DNA form, the CDR3 reads TGTGCCAGCTCACCAATAGGGTCCTACAATGAGCAGTTCTTC. Protein sequence: CASSPIGSYNEQFF.

In DNA, the CDR3 is TGTGCCAGCAGCCGATCGACTAGCCTGGAGACCCAGTACTTC. It is translated as CASSRSTSLETQYF. The chain couples TRBV6-5 to TRBJ2-5; 7 bases fit TRBD2. Germline CDR1 reads MNHEY; CDR2 reads SVGAGI. This CDR3 spans 14 amino acids. The V and J ends lost 6 bases and 5 bases, in that order; junction bases with no gene match: 9.

This clone showed up just once. V usage is TRBV10-3 and J usage is TRBJ1-2; tentatively, D is TRBD1 (6 bases). Trimming took off 0 bases at V and 0 bases at J, with 23 bases between the two ends. In germline, CDR1 is ENHRY, CDR2 SYGVKD. This CDR3 spans 20 amino acids. In DNA, the CDR3 is TGTGCCATCAGTGAGTCGACAGGCACCGGCGCATTCGAAGCTAACTATGGCTACACCTTC. As protein: CAISESTGTGAFEANYGYTF.

The rearrangement uses TRBV29-1 and TRBJ2-7; D might be TRBD1 (6 bases). The germline gives CDR1 SQVTM, CDR2 ANQGSEA. V was trimmed by 6 bases and J by 3 bases, leaving 12 bases between them. This CDR3 is 12 amino acids long. CDR3 DNA: TGCAGCGTGTGGGACACCCTCTACGAGCAGTACTTC. This codes for CSVWDTLYEQYF.

The V and J genes are TRBV6-1 and TRBJ1-5, with D possibly TRBD1 on 6 matching bases. CDR1 MNHNS and CDR2 SASEGT come from the germline V gene. The CDR3 is 15 amino acids. V dropped 5 bases and J dropped 0 bases, with 11 bases sitting between them. This CDR3 is CASSKGHLSNQPQHF. CDR3 nucleotide sequence: TGTGCCAGCAGTAAGGGACACCTTAGCAATCAGCCCCAGCATTTT.